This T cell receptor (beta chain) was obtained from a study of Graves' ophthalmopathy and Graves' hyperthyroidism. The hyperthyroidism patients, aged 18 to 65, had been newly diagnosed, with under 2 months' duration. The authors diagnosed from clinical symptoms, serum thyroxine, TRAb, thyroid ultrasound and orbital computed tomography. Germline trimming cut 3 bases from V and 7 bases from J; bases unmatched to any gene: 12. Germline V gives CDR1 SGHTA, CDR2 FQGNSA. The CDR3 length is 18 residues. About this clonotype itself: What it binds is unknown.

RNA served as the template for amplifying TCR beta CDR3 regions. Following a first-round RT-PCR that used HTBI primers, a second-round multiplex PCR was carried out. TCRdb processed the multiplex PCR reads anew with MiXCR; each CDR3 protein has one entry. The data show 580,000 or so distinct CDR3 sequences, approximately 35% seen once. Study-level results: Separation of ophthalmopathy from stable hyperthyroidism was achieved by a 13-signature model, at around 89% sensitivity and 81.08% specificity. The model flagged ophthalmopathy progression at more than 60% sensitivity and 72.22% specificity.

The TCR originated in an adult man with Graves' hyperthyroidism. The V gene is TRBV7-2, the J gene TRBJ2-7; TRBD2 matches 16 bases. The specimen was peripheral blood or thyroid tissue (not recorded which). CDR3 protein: CASSLGGLAGGPDNEQYF. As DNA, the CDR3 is TGTGCCAGCAGCTTGGGGGGACTAGCGGGGGGGCCGGACAATGAGCAGTACTTC.